Sequencing of this T cell receptor (beta chain) was carried out in a study of early stage breast cancer tumors (dated by TCRdb to about 2017). With regard to the full study: Of the approximately 15 invasive breast tumors, about 13 were found to be estrogen receptor-positive, progesterone receptor-positive and HER2-negative. About 65% of the 12 ER+/PR+/HER2- tumors were invasive ductal carcinomas, while the other four were invasive lobular carcinomas. The average read coverage per sample was approximately 9.9-fold. Across all samples, 2 million to 3 million templates representing over a million unique clonotypes were detected. Here is what the overall study found, with its caveats: Approximately 2.5-fold higher T cell density and higher clonality were observed in tumors than in adjacent normal breast tissue. Enriched TCRB sequences shared across patients were found to be mostly commonly generated sequences that were unlikely to play an important role in the tumor microenvironment. Sequencing bulk genomic DNA from unsorted cells could not capture chain pairing or functional markers like CD4, CD8 and FOXP3. Repertoires from blood and normal breast were more alike than repertoires from blood and tumor, and in about 85% of the 16 patients, comparing each tissue with blood separated tumor from normal. The small cohort size prevented analysis by tumor subtype.

Adjacent normal breast tissue was collected roughly 1.9-4 cm away from the tumor, rinsed in PBS and stored in prechilled RNAlater. Because normal breast tissue has high lipid content and low cell density, 100-300 mg of normal breast tissue was often needed to obtain enough DNA. The study profiled bulk TCR beta-chain repertoires in matched peripheral blood, tumor and adjacent normal breast tissue taken from roughly 17 patients with early-stage breast cancer. The Qiagen AllPrep DNA/RNA Mini kit was used to extract genomic DNA. Concerning this clone: No cognate antigen has been identified for it. No qualities accompany the bases; no much larger clone lies one base away.

Each sample was amplified in two independent genomic DNA replicates, using about 0.45 ug for blood and around 1.5 ug for tumor or normal breast. Following the manufacturer's instructions, the ImmunoSeq Intro kit was used to carry out TCRB sequencing on genomic DNA. Multiplex PCR ran 31 cycles with proprietary primers and spike-in control sequences for absolute quantification. Single-end 150-bp reads were used to sequence an 87-bp fragment spanning the CDR3 plus the flanking V and J genes. Each lane of an Illumina MiSeq running version 3.0 chemistry carried seven multiplexed samples, with two replicates apiece. On the study's bioinformatics: The vendor's proprietary pipeline processed the raw data and merged both replicates into a single result for each sample. To define clonotypes, the study grouped productive rearrangements that shared the V-gene family, CDR3 amino acid sequence and J-gene segment. Clonality was computed as 1 minus the normalized Shannon entropy (Pielou evenness) of TCRB abundances. To estimate T cell density, the total number of templates was divided by the input cell count, which was inferred from how much DNA went in. Recon with default parameters was used to estimate total repertoire diversity and clonality. A clonotype was considered tumor-enriched if its abundance in tumor exceeded 0.1% and was at least 32-fold higher than its abundance in normal breast. In its TCRdb copy, this immuneACCESS table keeps in-frame sequences only and misses some clones. Where compared with another copy, unresolved V genes explain less than half of these, and the others have no known cause. The DNA gave D and trimming, while V, J and clone size come from that table. This sample is represented by 8,500 to 10,000 clones; about 78% of them were singletons. The leading ten clones occupy 8.8% of the sample.

Sequences were obtained from normal breast tissue next to the tumor. The clonotype was recovered from a person aged 40-50 years with breast cancer.

The CDR3 is CAWKAGGDTQYF. The nucleotides read TGTGCCTGGAAGGCTGGGGGAGATACGCAGTATTTT. The chain joins TRBV30 to TRBJ2-3; the D segment is perhaps TRBD1 or TRBD2, each sharing 5 matched bases. The germline V gene (reference sequence) sets CDR1 to GTSNPN and CDR2 to SVGIG. From the cysteine up to the phenylalanine, the CDR3 has a length of 12 residues. Only CDR3 DNA remains: 36 bases, in frame from the first base. V was cut back by 4 bases and J by 5 bases, leaving a gap of 10 bases between them.